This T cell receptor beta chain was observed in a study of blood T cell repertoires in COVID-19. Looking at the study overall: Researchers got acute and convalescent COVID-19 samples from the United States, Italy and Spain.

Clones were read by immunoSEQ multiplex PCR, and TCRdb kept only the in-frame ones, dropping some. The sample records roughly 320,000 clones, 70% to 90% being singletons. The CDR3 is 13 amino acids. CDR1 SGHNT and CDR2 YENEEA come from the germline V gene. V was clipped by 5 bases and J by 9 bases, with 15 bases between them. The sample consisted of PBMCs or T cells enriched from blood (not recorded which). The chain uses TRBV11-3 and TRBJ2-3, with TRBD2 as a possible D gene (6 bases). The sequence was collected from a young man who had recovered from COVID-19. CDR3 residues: CASSPGSAGTQYF. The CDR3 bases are TGTGCCAGCAGCCCTGGCTCCGCGGGGACGCAGTATTTT.